Reported below is one T cell receptor beta chain. What this receptor recognizes is not known. Base qualities are missing; no much larger clone stands one base away. This specimen comes from a study of cytomegalovirus exposure and HLA in healthy donors (TCRdb year 2017). In terms of the full investigation: According to a later analysis, one platform produced both the 120 validation repertoires and the roughly 640 repertoires of the first cohort. In addition to the first cohort of roughly 670 subjects, a separate validation cohort of 130 or so different subjects was used. The study aimed to test whether signatures of past pathogen exposure could be identified by cataloging public T cell receptors. To predict cytomegalovirus infection status, the study brought together high-throughput TCR immunosequencing, statistical association of individual TCRs with disease status, and machine learning.

General conclusions and limits of the study: Most TCR sequences were observed very rarely across donors, whereas some public TCRs were present in many individuals. Cytomegalovirus status was reported to be diagnosed by the classifier with high specificity and sensitivity in both the original and validation cohorts. Subsequent analysis determined that TCRs grouped into clusters in the first cohort also showed a tendency toward co-occurrence across the 120 or so validation repertoires, and approximately 94% of cluster scores exceeded 0. A few of the identified cytomegalovirus-associated TCR beta chains were confirmed in vitro to be specific for cytomegalovirus antigens. A total of about 150 TCR beta chains were listed by the study as associated with cytomegalovirus. A later analysis had no HLA typing for the validation cohort, so co-occurrence there was scored across all 110 or so repertoires. The authors suggested that the approach could potentially be generalized to other disease states and immunological phenotypes.

The library was prepared using the immunoSEQ multiplex PCR assay. The source study handled its data this way. A statistical classification framework was built to diagnose cytomegalovirus status from the catalog of TCR beta chain sequences. As stored in TCRdb, this immuneACCESS dataset retains in-frame rearrangements with V and J assigned. A fraction of the clones does not appear; measured against another copy, unresolved V genes explain less than half of the discrepancy, and the remainder lacks a known reason. The DNA gave D and trimming, while V, J and clone size come from that table. The sample table shows some 250,000 clones, and around 90% are seen once. Less than 0.4% of the sample belongs to the ten largest clones. Separate from the approximately 670-subject first cohort, the validation cohort of around 130 subjects was the group to which the donors belonged. This TCR derives from a young woman in good health and CMV-seronegative. Sequenced: PBMCs.

The CDR3: CASSSEAGRGTDTQYF. The DNA is as follows: TGTGCCAGCAGCTCCGAAGCGGGGAGGGGCACAGATACGCAGTATTTT. Rearrangement joined TRBV11-1 to TRBJ2-3; TRBD2 lines up with 7 middle nucleotides. Counted from cysteine to phenylalanine, this CDR3 has 16 amino acids. Only the CDR3 part of the read is kept: 48 bases, read in frame from the first base. Looking up the germline V gene (reference sequence) yields CDR1 SGHAT and CDR2 FQDESV. Germline trimming: 4 bases from V, 1 base from J; junction bases outside gene matches: 8.